These T cell receptor beta chains were read from a single sample in a study of T-cell memory formation after mild COVID-19. One entry per CDR3 protein, called by TCRdb with MiXCR from the 5' RACE reads. The repertoire holds about 420,000 distinct CDR3 sequences, with more than 20% as singletons. Sequenced input: PBMCs or a T cell subset sorted from them (not recorded which). These receptors were taken from an adult woman who had mild COVID-19 (a few samples of this study predate the infection). Cell type and time point are not known. CDR3s include the opening cysteine and the closing phenylalanine or tryptophan. D genes are given only for firm matches. Size is omitted from some rows. Given values are once, few, many or a class for expanded clones.

d_call	j_call	clone_size	v_call	cdr3_nt	cdr3_aa
NA	TRBJ1-1	few	TRBV18	TGTGCCAGCTCAGGCGGCGGGGGTAACACTGAAGCTTTCTTT	CASSGGGGNTEAFF
NA	TRBJ2-7	few	TRBV19	TGTGCCAGTAGTATAGTAGAAGCGGACGAGCAGTACTTC	CASSIVEADEQYF
TRBD1	TRBJ2-7	few	TRBV20-1	TGCAGTGCATCCTCTCCGGGACAGCCAACCTACGAGCAGTACTTC	CSASSPGQPTYEQYF
NA	TRBJ2-1	many	TRBV5-6	TGTGCCAGCAGTATCCCGGGGGGCGCTTACAATGAGCAGTTCTTC	CASSIPGGAYNEQFF
TRBD2	TRBJ2-3	few	TRBV24-1	TGTGCCACCAGTGAGGAGCTAGCGGGAAGGAAAACAGATACGCAGTATTTT	CATSEELAGRKTDTQYF
NA	TRBJ2-1	NA	TRBV12-3/TRBV12-4	TGTGCCAGCAGTTCCCACTCGGGACAAAACTCCAATGAGCAGTTCTTC	CASSSHSGQNSNEQFF
NA	TRBJ2-5	few	TRBV5-1	TGCGCCAGCAGCTCCCCCTGGACGGGGCAAGAGACCCAGTACTTC	CASSSPWTGQETQYF
NA	TRBJ2-6	NA	TRBV6-5	TGTGCCAGCTCAACTCTCGGATCGGGGGAGCGCTCTGGGGCCAACGTCCTGACTTTC	CASSTLGSGERSGANVLTF
NA	TRBJ1-2	NA	TRBV7-9	TGTGCCAGCAGCCCCCTAGGACAGCCTATCGCCTATGGCTACACCTTC	CASSPLGQPIAYGYTF
TRBD1	TRBJ2-2	few	TRBV7-9	TGTGCCAGCAGAAGAGGAACAGGGGACACCGGGGAGCTGTTTTTT	CASRRGTGDTGELFF
NA	TRBJ2-2	few	TRBV5-1	TGCGCCAGCAGTCAATCGGGCCCCGGGGAGCTGTTTTTT	CASSQSGPGELFF
TRBD2	TRBJ2-5	NA	TRBV20-1	TGCAGTGCTAGAGGTCCTAGCGGGAGTTTGGAGACCCAGTACTTC	CSARGPSGSLETQYF
TRBD2	TRBJ2-2	NA	TRBV9	TGTGCCAGCAGCGTAGCGGGAGGAACCGGGGAGCTGTTTTTT	CASSVAGGTGELFF
NA	TRBJ1-1	few	TRBV3-1	TGTGCCAGCAGCCAAGATACGGTGAAAAACACTGAAGCTTTCTTT	CASSQDTVKNTEAFF
NA	TRBJ1-2	NA	TRBV5-4	TGTGCCAGCAGCGCCACAAGTGGCTACACCTTC	CASSATSGYTF
NA	TRBJ1-5	few	TRBV12-3/TRBV12-4	TGTGCCAGCAGTGTGTATAGCAATCAGCCCCAGCATTTT	CASSVYSNQPQHF
NA	TRBJ1-1	NA	TRBV6-5	TGTGCCACGTCCCCCGACAGCCTCTTGAACACTGAAGCTTTCTTT	CATSPDSLLNTEAFF
NA	TRBJ2-1	NA	TRBV20-1	TGCAGTGCTGCCCAGCGTGCCCCCTCTTACAATGAGCAGTTCTTC	CSAAQRAPSYNEQFF
TRBD2	TRBJ2-5	NA	TRBV11-2	TGTGCCAGCAGCTCCCACGGGACTAGCGAGCAAGAGACCCAGTACTTC	CASSSHGTSEQETQYF
NA	TRBJ1-3	few	TRBV6-2/TRBV6-3	TGTGCCAGCAGTCTCGGGACATACGGAAACACCATATATTTT	CASSLGTYGNTIYF
TRBD1	TRBJ2-3	NA	TRBV4-3	TGCGCCAGCAGCCAAGATACAGGGGCCTCAGATACGCAGTATTTT	CASSQDTGASDTQYF
NA	TRBJ1-1	NA	TRBV7-3	TGTGCCAGCAGCAGAGAGGGGGGGGCAAACACTGAAGCTTTCTTT	CASSREGGANTEAFF
TRBD2	TRBJ2-7	few	TRBV29-1	TGCAGCGTTATAACCGGGACTAGTAACTACGAGCAGTACTTC	CSVITGTSNYEQYF
NA	TRBJ2-7	NA	TRBV5-1	TGCGCCAGCAGCTTGGTTTTCGGGAGCTTCTTTGAGCAGTACTTC	CASSLVFGSFFEQYF
NA	TRBJ2-2	NA	TRBV15	TGTGCCACCAGCACCCTAGGCGGTGGGGTTTGGACCGGGGAGCTGTTTTTT	CATSTLGGGVWTGELFF
NA	TRBJ1-5	many	TRBV12-3/TRBV12-4	TGCGCCAGCAGCTTGGGGAGCAATCAGCCCCAGCATTTT	CASSLGSNQPQHF
TRBD1	TRBJ1-1	NA	TRBV15	TGTGCCACCAGCAGAGACGAGACAGGGAAGGCAGATGAAGCTTTCTTT	CATSRDETGKADEAFF
NA	TRBJ2-1	NA	TRBV7-3	TGTGCCAGCAGCTTATCCGCTAGCGTGCCTTCAAATGAGCAGTTCTTC	CASSLSASVPSNEQFF
TRBD2	TRBJ2-7	NA	TRBV24-1	TGTGCCACCAGTGATCCCGGGACTAGCGGAGACGAGCAGTACTTC	CATSDPGTSGDEQYF
NA	TRBJ1-1	few	TRBV5-1	TGCGCCAGCAGCTCAATTCGCATTGATAGACGGCCTGAAGCTTTCTTT	CASSSIRIDRRPEAFF
NA	TRBJ1-1	NA	TRBV12-3/TRBV12-4	TGTGCCAGCAGTTTCGCGGACAGCGGGAACACTGAAGCTTTCTTT	CASSFADSGNTEAFF
NA	TRBJ1-1	NA	TRBV7-9	TGTGCCAGCAGCCCGCCCCAGAACACTGAAGCTTTCTTT	CASSPPQNTEAFF
NA	TRBJ2-7	NA	TRBV4-3	TGCGCCAGCAGCCATCCGGGGCAGAACGAGCAGTACTTC	CASSHPGQNEQYF
NA	TRBJ2-4	NA	TRBV18	TGTGCCAGCTCCCCTCCCCAAGGGGCTGATTCCAAAAACATTCAGTACTTC	CASSPPQGADSKNIQYF
TRBD1	TRBJ2-7	NA	TRBV4-1	TGCGCCAGCAGCCAAGCTCAGGGGGCGAGGGAGCAGTACTTC	CASSQAQGAREQYF
NA	TRBJ1-1	few	TRBV5-1	TGCGCCAGCACGTGGAGAGGGGTGAGCATGAACACTGAAGCTTTCTTT	CASTWRGVSMNTEAFF
NA	TRBJ2-5	few	TRBV12-3/TRBV12-4	TGTGCCAGCAGTGTTCAGGGAAAAGAGACCCAGTACTTC	CASSVQGKETQYF
TRBD2	TRBJ2-1	many	TRBV5-1	TGCGCCAGCAGCTTGGTTGGGGGGGCCTACAATGAGCAGTTCTTC	CASSLVGGAYNEQFF
NA	TRBJ1-1	few	TRBV30	TGTGCCTGGAGTTTCTGGGGGGACACTGAAGCTTTCTTT	CAWSFWGDTEAFF
TRBD2	TRBJ2-3	NA	TRBV2	TGTGCCAGCAGTGACGCTAGCGGGGTCACAGATACGCAGTATTTT	CASSDASGVTDTQYF
TRBD2	TRBJ2-5	NA	TRBV4-1	TGCGCCAGCAGCCCGTCGGCTAGCGGTAAAGAGACCCAGTACTTC	CASSPSASGKETQYF
NA	TRBJ2-1	NA	TRBV7-8	TGTGCCAGCAGCGCACTACAGGTTTCCTACAATGAGCAGTTCTTC	CASSALQVSYNEQFF
NA	TRBJ2-2	NA	TRBV7-7	TGTGCCAGCAGCTTGGGGCCGCGAGGCACCGGGGAGCTGTTTTTT	CASSLGPRGTGELFF
NA	TRBJ2-1	NA	TRBV5-1	TGCGCCAGCAGCAAAACCGGGACCGAGAACTACAATGAGCAGTTCTTC	CASSKTGTENYNEQFF
NA	TRBJ2-1	few	TRBV30	TGTGCCTGGAGTGTACTGGGGATCTATGAGCAGTTCTTC	CAWSVLGIYEQFF
NA	TRBJ1-6	NA	TRBV7-9	TGTGCCAGCCAAGATATCGGGTATTCACCCCTCCACTTT	CASQDIGYSPLHF
NA	TRBJ1-4	NA	TRBV6-6	TGTGCCAGCAGCCTTATTGGGGACTTGGGGAATGAAAAACTGTTTTTT	CASSLIGDLGNEKLFF
TRBD2	TRBJ2-2	NA	TRBV20-1	TGCAGTGCTACCAGCGGGGGGGCCACCGGGGAGCTGTTTTTT	CSATSGGATGELFF
NA	TRBJ2-7	NA	TRBV27	TGTGCCAGCAGTCGAGGGTTCGGGTCTTCAATCTACGAGCAGTACTTC	CASSRGFGSSIYEQYF
TRBD1	TRBJ2-7	NA	TRBV10-3	TGTGCCATCAGCAACAGGGGGCTCAACGAGCAGTACTTC	CAISNRGLNEQYF
NA	TRBJ1-1	few	TRBV10-3	TGTGCCATCAGTGAGTCTACCTCTGAAGCTTTCTTT	CAISESTSEAFF
NA	TRBJ2-2	NA	TRBV4-1	TGCGCCAGCAGCCAAGATGTAACTCTAGTGCGCGACACCGGGGAGCTGTTTTTT	CASSQDVTLVRDTGELFF